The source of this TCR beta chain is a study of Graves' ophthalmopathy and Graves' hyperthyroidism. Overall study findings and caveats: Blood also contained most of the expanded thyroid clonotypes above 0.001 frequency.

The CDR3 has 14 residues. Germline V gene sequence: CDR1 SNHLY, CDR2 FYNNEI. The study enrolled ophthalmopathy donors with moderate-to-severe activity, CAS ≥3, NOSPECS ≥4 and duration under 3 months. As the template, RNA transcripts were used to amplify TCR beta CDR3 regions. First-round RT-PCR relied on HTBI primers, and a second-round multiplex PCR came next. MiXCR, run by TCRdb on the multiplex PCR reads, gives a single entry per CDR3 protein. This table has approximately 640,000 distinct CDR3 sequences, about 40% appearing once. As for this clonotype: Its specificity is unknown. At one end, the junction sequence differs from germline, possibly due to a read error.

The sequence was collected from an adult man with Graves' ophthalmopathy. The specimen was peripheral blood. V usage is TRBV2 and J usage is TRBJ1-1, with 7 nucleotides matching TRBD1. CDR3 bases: TGTGCCAGCACTGAACAGGGGAAGAACACTGAAGCTTTCTTT. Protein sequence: CASTEQGKNTEAFF.